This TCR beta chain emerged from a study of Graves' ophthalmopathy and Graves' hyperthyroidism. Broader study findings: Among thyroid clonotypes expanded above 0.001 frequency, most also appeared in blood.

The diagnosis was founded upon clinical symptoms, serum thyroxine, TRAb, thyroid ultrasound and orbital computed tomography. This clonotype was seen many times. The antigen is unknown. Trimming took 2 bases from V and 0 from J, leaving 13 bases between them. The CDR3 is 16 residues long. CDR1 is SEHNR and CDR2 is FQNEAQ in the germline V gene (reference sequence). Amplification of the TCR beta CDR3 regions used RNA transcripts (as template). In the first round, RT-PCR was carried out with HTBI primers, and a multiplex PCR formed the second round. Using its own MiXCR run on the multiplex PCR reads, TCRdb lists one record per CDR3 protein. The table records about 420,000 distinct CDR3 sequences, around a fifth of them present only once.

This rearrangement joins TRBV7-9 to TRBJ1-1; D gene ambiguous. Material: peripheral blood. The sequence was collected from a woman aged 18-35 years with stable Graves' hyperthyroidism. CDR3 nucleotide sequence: TGTGCCAGCAGCTTAAACCGGAGACCGATGAACACTGAAGCTTTCTTT. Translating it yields CASSLNRRPMNTEAFF.